The source of this T cell receptor beta chain is a study of T cells in Graves' hyperthyroidism and ophthalmopathy. This clonotype occurred many times. No antigen is known for it. RNA transcripts served as the template for amplifying TCR beta CDR3 regions. HTBI primers drove first-round RT-PCR of the TCR CDR3. TCRdb analysed the multiplex PCR reads with MiXCR anew, one entry per CDR3 protein. Of about 570,000 distinct CDR3 sequences in the sample, 11% to 15% were seen once. The CDR3 extends over 14 amino acids. The V and J ends lost 0 bases and 1 base respectively, with 5 bases between them. Per the germline V gene, CDR1 is SEHNR and CDR2 is FQNEAQ (reference sequence). Notes on the study in general: Ophthalmopathy stood apart from stable hyperthyroidism in a 13 V-J model.

If no ophthalmopathy progression occurred within 18 months, Graves' hyperthyroidism was stable. A patient was excluded if there was uncontrolled infection, other autoimmune disease, pregnancy or lactation. This sample holds PBMCs from less than 13 ml fresh peripheral blood. The receptor comes from a woman aged 35 to 49 with Graves' hyperthyroidism. V gene TRBV7-9 combines with J gene TRBJ2-3; D is unresolved. The specimen sequenced was blood. DNA for the CDR3: TGTGCCAGCAGCTTAGCGACCGGCACAGATACGCAGTATTTT. This translates into CASSLATGTDTQYF.